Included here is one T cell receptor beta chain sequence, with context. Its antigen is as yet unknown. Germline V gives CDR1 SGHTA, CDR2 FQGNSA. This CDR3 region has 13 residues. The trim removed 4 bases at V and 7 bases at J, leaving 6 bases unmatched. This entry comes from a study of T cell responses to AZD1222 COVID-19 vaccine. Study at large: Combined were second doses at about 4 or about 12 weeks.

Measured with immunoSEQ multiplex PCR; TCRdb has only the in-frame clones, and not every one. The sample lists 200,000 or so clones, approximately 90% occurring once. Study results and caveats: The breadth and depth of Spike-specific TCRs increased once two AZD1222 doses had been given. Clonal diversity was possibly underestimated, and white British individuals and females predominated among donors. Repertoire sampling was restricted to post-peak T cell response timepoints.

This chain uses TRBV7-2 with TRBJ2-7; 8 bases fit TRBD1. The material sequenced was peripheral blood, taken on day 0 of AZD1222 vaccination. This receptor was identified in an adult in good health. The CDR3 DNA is TGTGCCAGCAGCTCGCAACAGGGGGGTGAGCAGTACTTC. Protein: CASSSQQGGEQYF.